What follows are 8 T cell receptor beta chains derived from one specimen sequenced in a study of T-cell reconstitution after alpha-beta-depleted transplantation in children. A library of TCRbeta sequences, prepared with unique molecular identifiers, was generated. MiXCR was run by TCRdb on the PCR reads, yielding one entry per CDR3 protein. This table holds over 300,000 distinct CDR3 sequences, 9% to 12% found once. Sequenced here: PBMCs from the stem cell graft donor, sampled from the stem cell graft. These receptors were collected from a human donor who donated a stem cell graft to a child with acute lymphoblastic leukemia.

The chain carries TRBV9 and TRBJ2-7, with 11 bases aligning to TRBD2. Germline CDR1 reads SGDLS; CDR2 reads YYNGEE. The CDR3 is made up of 14 amino acids. V shed 2 bases and J 5 bases; nucleotides not matched to a gene: 3. DNA of the CDR3: TGTGCCAGCAGCGTCACTAGCGGGAGCCACGAGCAGTACTTC. Translating it yields CASSVTSGSHEQYF.

The table lists this clonotype with a few counts. The chain combines TRBV20-1 with TRBJ2-3, with 8 bases aligning to TRBD1. CDR3 length equals 19 residues. The V gene's germline CDR1 is DFQATT and CDR2 SNEGSKA (reference sequence). V shed 1 base, J shed 6 bases, and the junction held 21 bases outside the gene matches. The CDR3 DNA follows: TGCAGTGCTAGAGCCGGACAGGGTCCCCCTCCTGAGTACACGGATACGCAGTATTTT. Encoded protein: CSARAGQGPPPEYTDTQYF.

The chain is built from TRBV5-1 and TRBJ2-2; 7 positions agree with TRBD1. The V gene's germline CDR1 is SGHRS and CDR2 YFSETQ. The V gene end was trimmed by 9 bases and the J gene end by 1 base; junction bases not matched to a gene: 6. The length of the CDR3 is 14 residues. CDR3 nucleotides: TGCGCCACCGCCTGGACAGGGAACACCGGGGAGCTGTTTTTT. As protein: CATAWTGNTGELFF.

The J gene is TRBJ2-7, the V gene TRBV19; 7 bases agree with TRBD2. The CDR3 is 14 amino acids. The ends lost 5 bases at V and 6 bases at J; junction bases unmatched: 10. Germline CDR1 LNHDA, CDR2 SQIVND (reference sequence). In DNA form, the CDR3 reads TGTGCCAGTAGTCGGGGGGACGGTCCCTCCGAGCAGTACTTC. The encoded protein is CASSRGDGPSEQYF.

CDR3 in DNA: TGCAGTGCTAGAGATTCACAGGGAGGCGGCACAGATACGCAGTATTTT. It translates to CSARDSQGGGTDTQYF. The chain carries TRBV20-1 and TRBJ2-3; D is tentatively TRBD1 or TRBD2 (6 bases each). The germline gives CDR1 DFQATT, CDR2 SNEGSKA (reference sequence). V was trimmed by 0 bases and J by 1 base, leaving 14 bases between them. The CDR3 totals 16 residues.

Here the CDR3 DNA reads TGCGCCAGCAGCTTGGGGGGGAAATCTGAAGCTTTCTTT. It yields the protein CASSLGGKSEAFF. This chain joins TRBV5-1 and TRBJ1-1; TRBD1 might be the D (5 bases). V lost 0 bases and J lost 6, with 9 bases in between. CDR1 is SGHRS and CDR2 is YFSETQ in the germline V gene. The CDR3 runs 13 residues.

This clonotype was detected many times. The rearrangement uses TRBV29-1 and TRBJ1-1; D call uncertain. This CDR3 has 13 residues. The germline V gene encodes CDR1 SQVTM and CDR2 ANQGSEA. V dropped 7 bases and J dropped 0 bases, with 12 bases sitting between them. CDR3 nucleotides: TGCAGCGCCCGGACCTCAATGAACACTGAAGCTTTCTTT. It encodes CSARTSMNTEAFF.

Details on this clonotype: Mismatch with germline at one junction end may stem from a read error. The chain employs TRBV20-1 and TRBJ2-3, with 10 bases lining up with TRBD2. The CDR3 runs to 17 residues. CDR1 is DFQATT and CDR2 is SNEGSKA in the germline V gene (reference sequence). DNA of the CDR3: TGCTGTGCTAGACCCGAGGATAGCGGGAGGATCACAGATACGCAGTATTTT. Translating gives CCARPEDSGRITDTQYF.